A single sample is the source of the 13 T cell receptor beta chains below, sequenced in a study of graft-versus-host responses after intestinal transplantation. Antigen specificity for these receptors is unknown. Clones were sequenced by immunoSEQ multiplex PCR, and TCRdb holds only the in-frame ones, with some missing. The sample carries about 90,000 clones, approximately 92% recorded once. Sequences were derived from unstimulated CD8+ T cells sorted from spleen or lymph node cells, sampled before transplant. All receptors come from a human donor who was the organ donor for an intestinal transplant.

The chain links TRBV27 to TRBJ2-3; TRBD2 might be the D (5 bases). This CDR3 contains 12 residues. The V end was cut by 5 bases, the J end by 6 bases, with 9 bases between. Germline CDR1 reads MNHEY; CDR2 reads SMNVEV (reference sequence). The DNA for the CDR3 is TGTGCCAGCAGTAACCGGAGGGATACGCAGTATTTT. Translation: CASSNRRDTQYF.

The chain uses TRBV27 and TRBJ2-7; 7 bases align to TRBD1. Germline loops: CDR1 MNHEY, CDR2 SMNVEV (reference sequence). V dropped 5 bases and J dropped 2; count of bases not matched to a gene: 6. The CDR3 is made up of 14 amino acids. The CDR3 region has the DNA TGTGCCAGCAGTCCTCTCGGGACAGCCTACGAGCAGTACTTC. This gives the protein CASSPLGTAYEQYF.

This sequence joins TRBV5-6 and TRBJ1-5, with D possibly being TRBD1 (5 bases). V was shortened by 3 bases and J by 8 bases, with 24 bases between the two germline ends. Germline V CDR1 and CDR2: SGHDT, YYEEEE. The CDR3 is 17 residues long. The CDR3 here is CASSSHRGGVQEEPQHF. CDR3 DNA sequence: TGTGCCAGCAGCTCCCACCGGGGAGGGGTGCAAGAAGAGCCCCAGCATTTT.

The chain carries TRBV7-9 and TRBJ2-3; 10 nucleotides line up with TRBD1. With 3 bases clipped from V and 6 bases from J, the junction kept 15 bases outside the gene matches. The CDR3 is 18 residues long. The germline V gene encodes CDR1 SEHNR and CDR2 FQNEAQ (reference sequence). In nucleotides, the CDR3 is TGTGCCAGCAGCTTGGGGGGACCAGACAGGGGGCCGGCCGATACGCAGTATTTT. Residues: CASSLGGPDRGPADTQYF.

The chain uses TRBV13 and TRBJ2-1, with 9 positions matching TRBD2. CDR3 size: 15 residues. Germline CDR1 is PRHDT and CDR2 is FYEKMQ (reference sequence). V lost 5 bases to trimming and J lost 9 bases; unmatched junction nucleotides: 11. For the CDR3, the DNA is TGTGCCAGCAGCCCGGGGACTAGCCGTAAGGGTGAGCAGTTCTTC. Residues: CASSPGTSRKGEQFF.

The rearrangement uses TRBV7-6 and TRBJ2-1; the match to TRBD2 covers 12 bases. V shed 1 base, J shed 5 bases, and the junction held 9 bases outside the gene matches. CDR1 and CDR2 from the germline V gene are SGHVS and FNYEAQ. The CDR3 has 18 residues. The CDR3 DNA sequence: TGTGCCAGCAGCTTAGGGGCTAGCGGGAGGGAAACCCACAATGAGCAGTTCTTC. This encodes CASSLGASGRETHNEQFF.

The CDR3 sequence is CSARAGEQFF. The CDR3 DNA reads as TGCAGTGCTAGAGCGGGTGAGCAGTTCTTC. The V and J genes are TRBV20-1 and TRBJ2-1; no clear D. Deletions cut 1 base from V and 9 bases from J, with 4 bases between. CDR3 length: 10 amino acids. From germline, CDR1 is DFQATT and CDR2 SNEGSKA (reference sequence).

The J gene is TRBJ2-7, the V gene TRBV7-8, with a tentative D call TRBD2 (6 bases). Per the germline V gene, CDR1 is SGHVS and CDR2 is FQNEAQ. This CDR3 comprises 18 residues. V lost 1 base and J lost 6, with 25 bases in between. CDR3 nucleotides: TGTGCCAGCAGCTTAGGGATGGTCGGAGGGGCTAGGTCTATCGAGCAGTACTTC. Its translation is CASSLGMVGGARSIEQYF.

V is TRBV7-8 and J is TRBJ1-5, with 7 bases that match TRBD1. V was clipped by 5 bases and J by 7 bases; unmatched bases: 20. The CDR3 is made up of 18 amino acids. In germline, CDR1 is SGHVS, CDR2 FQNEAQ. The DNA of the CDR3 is TGTGCCAGCAGCCGGGTCGGCGGTAGGGGGCGTTCGGGGCAGCCCCAGCATTTT. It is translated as CASSRVGGRGRSGQPQHF.

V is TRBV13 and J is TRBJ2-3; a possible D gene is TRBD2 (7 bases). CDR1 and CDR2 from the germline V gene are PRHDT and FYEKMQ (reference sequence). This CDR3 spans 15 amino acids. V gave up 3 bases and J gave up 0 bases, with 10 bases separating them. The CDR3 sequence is CASSFAGASTDTQYF. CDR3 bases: TGTGCCAGCAGCTTTGCGGGGGCTAGCACAGATACGCAGTATTTT.

The CDR3 loop is CASSLGTGVPEQYF. The CDR3 nucleotides are TGCGCCAGCAGCCTCGGGACAGGCGTACCCGAGCAGTACTTC. This chain links TRBV5-1 with TRBJ2-7, with TRBD1 matching 8 bases. Germline V gene data show CDR1 as SGHRS and CDR2 as YFSETQ. CDR3 length: 14 amino acids. The ends lost 4 bases at V and 6 bases at J; junction bases unmatched: 9.

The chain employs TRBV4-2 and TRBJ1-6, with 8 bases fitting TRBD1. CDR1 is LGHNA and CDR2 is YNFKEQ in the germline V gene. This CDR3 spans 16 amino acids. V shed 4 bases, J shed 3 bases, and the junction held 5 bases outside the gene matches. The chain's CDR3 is CASSLADRDYNSPLHF. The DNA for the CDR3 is TGTGCCAGCAGCCTAGCGGACAGGGACTATAATTCACCCCTCCACTTT.

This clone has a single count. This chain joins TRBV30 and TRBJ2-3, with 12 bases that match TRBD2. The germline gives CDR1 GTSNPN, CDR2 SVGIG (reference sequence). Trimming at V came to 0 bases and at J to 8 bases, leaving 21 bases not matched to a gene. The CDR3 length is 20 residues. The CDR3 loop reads CAWSVQIRLAGGPVPGTQYF. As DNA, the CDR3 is TGTGCCTGGAGTGTACAGATTCGGCTAGCGGGGGGGCCGGTCCCCGGTACGCAGTATTTT. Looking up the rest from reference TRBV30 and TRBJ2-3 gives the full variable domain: SQTIHQWPATLVQPVGSPLSLECTVEGTSNPNLYWYRQAAGRGLQLLFYSVGIGQISSEVPQNLSASRPQDRQFILSSKKLLLSDSGFYLCAWSVQIRLAGGPVPGTQYFGPGTRLTVL.